One sample yielded the 27 T cell receptor beta chains listed below, sequenced in a study of PD-1 and CTLA-4 blockade in melanoma. The assay was immunoSEQ multiplex PCR, and TCRdb's table has in-frame clones only and misses some. This table has around 11,000 clones, roughly 82% appearing once. The material sequenced was CD8+ T cells from peripheral blood, taken from a patient given anti-PD-1 treatment. The receptors come from a human donor with melanoma.

The chain combines TRBV5-6 with TRBJ1-2; D is undetermined. The CDR3 has 12 residues. Trimming took 5 bases from V and 8 from J, leaving 13 bases between them. Germline V CDR1 and CDR2: SGHDT, YYEEEE. The CDR3 sequence: CASRGVQGGYTF. In nucleotides, the CDR3 is TGTGCCAGCAGGGGCGTCCAAGGCGGCTACACCTTC.

V gene TRBV30 combines with J gene TRBJ1-2, with 10 bases matching TRBD1. Germline loops: CDR1 GTSNPN, CDR2 SVGIG (reference sequence). The CDR3 extends over 14 amino acids. The V gene end was trimmed by 3 bases and the J gene end by 4 bases; junction bases not matched to a gene: 5. CDR3 sequence (DNA): TGTGCCTGGAGCCCCGGGACAGGGGTCTATGGCTACACCTTC. Translating gives CAWSPGTGVYGYTF.

Judged by abundance, this clone is medium-sized. The rearrangement uses TRBV10-3 and TRBJ2-3, with TRBD2 identical over 8 bases. The CDR3 length is 17 residues. With 3 bases clipped from V and 6 bases from J, the junction kept 14 bases outside the gene matches. CDR1 and CDR2 (germline): ENHRY, SYGVKD. CDR3 sequence: CAISDLSAGEDQDTQYF. CDR3 sequence (DNA): TGTGCCATCAGTGACCTCTCAGCGGGAGAGGACCAGGATACGCAGTATTTT.

This chain joins TRBV7-2 and TRBJ2-7, with D possibly TRBD2 on 6 matching bases. From germline, CDR1 is SGHTA and CDR2 FQGNSA. Deletions cut 5 bases from V and 2 bases from J, with 10 bases between. The CDR3 runs 13 residues. The CDR3 nucleotides are TGTGCCAGCAGCCTTTGGGGGGCCTACGAGCAGTACTTC. It translates to CASSLWGAYEQYF. The variable domain in full, completed from reference TRBV7-2 and TRBJ2-7, reads GAGVSQSPSNKVTEKGKDVELRCDPISGHTALYWYRQSLGQGLEFLIYFQGNSAPDKSGLPSDRFSAERTGGSVSTLTIQRTQQEDSAVYLCASSLWGAYEQYFGPGTRLTVT.

The chain carries TRBV18 and TRBJ1-1, with D unclear. The V and J ends lost 2 bases and 1 base respectively, with 8 bases between them. In germline, CDR1 is KGHSH, CDR2 LQKENI. This CDR3 contains 14 residues. In nucleotides, the CDR3 is TGTGCCAGCTCACCAGGATTGGGGAACACTGAAGCTTTCTTT. Translated: CASSPGLGNTEAFF.

This clone appeared once. The V call is TRBV4-3, the J call TRBJ2-1; 8 bases fit TRBD2. Germline V CDR1 and CDR2: LGHNA, YSLEER. The CDR3 length is 19 residues. V gave up 0 bases and J gave up 4 bases; unmatched junction bases: 14. The CDR3 DNA follows: TGCGCCAGCAGCCAAGATCCGGGCCCCAGCGGGGGACCTTACAATGAGCAGTTCTTC. It encodes CASSQDPGPSGGPYNEQFF.

The V call is TRBV9, the J call TRBJ1-4; a possible D gene is TRBD1 (6 bases). This CDR3 spans 15 amino acids. The V and J ends lost 3 bases and 5 bases respectively, with 14 bases between them. Germline V gives CDR1 SGDLS, CDR2 YYNGEE. The CDR3 loop is CASSASSGQNEKLFF. The CDR3 coding sequence is TGTGCCAGCAGCGCTAGTTCGGGACAAAATGAAAAACTGTTTTTT.

This chain joins TRBV12-3 or TRBV12-4 and TRBJ2-1, with a weak D call TRBD2 (6 bases). The length of the CDR3 is 13 residues. The V and J ends lost 6 bases and 4 bases respectively, with 10 bases between them. Written as DNA, the CDR3 is TGTGCCAGCAGACCGGGACTTTACAATGAGCAGTTCTTC. It is translated as CASRPGLYNEQFF.

This chain uses TRBV7-8 with TRBJ2-3; 7 nucleotides match TRBD1. Germline CDR1 SGHVS, CDR2 FQNEAQ. The CDR3 is 17 amino acids. After removal of 1 base from V and 1 base from J, the junction contained 8 bases not matched to a gene. Here the CDR3 reads CASSLGGPGQRTDTQYF. The CDR3 DNA follows: TGTGCCAGCAGCTTAGGGGGCCCGGGACAGCGCACAGATACGCAGTATTTT.

The chain joins TRBV6-1 to TRBJ2-1; 8 bases fit TRBD1. Germline CDR1 is MNHNS and CDR2 is SASEGT. The CDR3 totals 16 residues. J gave up 5 bases and V 4 bases, and 10 bases lay outside the gene matches. The CDR3 bases are TGTGCCAGCAGTGTCGGGACAGGTAATTACGACAATGAGCAGTTCTTC. Amino acid sequence: CASSVGTGNYDNEQFF.

V and J are TRBV2 and TRBJ2-5, with 15 bases identical to TRBD2. The germline CDR1 and CDR2 sequences are SNHLY and FYNNEI. The CDR3 has 18 residues. V dropped 6 bases and J dropped 3; count of bases not matched to a gene: 11. The CDR3 DNA is TGTGCCAGCAGCCGCGGACTAGCGGGAGGGCTAGTAGAAGAGACCCAGTACTTC. Encoded protein: CASSRGLAGGLVEETQYF.

Within the sample, this clone is medium-sized. The V and J genes are TRBV24-1 and TRBJ2-3; 8 bases align to TRBD2. The germline gives CDR1 KGHDR, CDR2 SFDVKD. The CDR3 has 14 amino acids. Germline trimming cut 3 bases from V and 5 bases from J; bases unmatched to any gene: 3. This chain's CDR3 is CATSDREGRDTQYF. The CDR3 DNA reads as TGTGCCACCAGTGATCGGGAGGGACGAGATACGCAGTATTTT.

This chain links TRBV27 with TRBJ2-1, with unresolved D. Trimming left V 0 bases short and J 5 bases short, with 14 bases between. The CDR3 length is 16 residues. CDR1 MNHEY and CDR2 SMNVEV come from the germline V gene (reference sequence). The CDR3 spells CASSLSGSRPNNEQFF. The CDR3 DNA follows: TGTGCCAGCAGTTTATCGGGCAGCCGCCCGAACAATGAGCAGTTCTTC.

V and J are TRBV6-5 and TRBJ2-2; D gene ambiguous. This CDR3 spans 15 amino acids. Trimming removed 7 bases at V and 4 bases at J, with 16 bases between. Germline V lookup: CDR1 MNHEY, CDR2 SVGAGI. Here the CDR3 reads CASIKARDSTGELFF. The CDR3 DNA follows: TGTGCCAGCATAAAGGCAAGAGATAGCACCGGGGAGCTGTTTTTT.

The chain combines TRBV7-8 with TRBJ1-1; unclear D gene. Trimming cost V 5 bases and J 1 base, with 14 bases left between them. The CDR3 is 15 residues long. Germline V gene data show CDR1 as SGHVS and CDR2 as FQNEAQ. The chain's CDR3 is CASSQGGGRNTEAFF. The CDR3 DNA reads TGTGCCAGCAGCCAAGGCGGCGGGCGGAACACTGAAGCTTTCTTT.

The chain recombines TRBV7-9 with TRBJ1-1; D is undetermined. The CDR3 covers 14 residues. Germline V lookup: CDR1 SEHNR, CDR2 FQNEAQ (reference sequence). Trimming took 3 bases from V and 7 from J, leaving 15 bases between them. CDR3 loop: CASSFGPREDEAFF. CDR3 nucleotides: TGTGCCAGCAGCTTCGGACCAAGGGAGGATGAAGCTTTCTTT.

The rearrangement links TRBV12-3 or TRBV12-4 to TRBJ1-1; D is unclear. Trimming took 3 bases from V and 0 from J, leaving 5 bases between them. There are 13 residues in the CDR3. The CDR3: CASSFVLNTEAFF. In DNA, the CDR3 is TGTGCCAGCAGTTTTGTCCTGAACACTGAAGCTTTCTTT.

As DNA, the CDR3 is TGTGCCAGCATCTGGATCCCCCAAGAGACCCAGTACTTC. Translation: CASIWIPQETQYF. The chain couples TRBV5-8 to TRBJ2-5, with D hard to call. The germline V gene encodes CDR1 SGHTS and CDR2 YDEGEE. Trimming took 6 bases from V and 1 from J, leaving 10 bases between them. This CDR3 spans 13 amino acids.

V gene TRBV7-8 combines with J gene TRBJ1-5; D is unresolved. The V gene's germline CDR1 is SGHVS and CDR2 FQNEAQ. The V end was cut by 5 bases, the J end by 3 bases, with 14 bases between. CDR3 length: 15 residues. CDR3 in DNA: TGTGCCAGCAGCCTAATAATTGGGAACAATCAGCCCCAGCATTTT. It translates to CASSLIIGNNQPQHF.

This clone came up a few times. The junction and the germline gene differ at one end; a read error may be behind it. The chain employs TRBV7-9 and TRBJ2-2; 12 bases agree with TRBD2. The CDR3 is made up of 16 amino acids. The germline CDR1 and CDR2 sequences are SEHNR and FQNEAQ (reference sequence). CDR3: CASSLGTSGNPGELFF. The DNA for the CDR3 is TGTGCCAGCAGCTTAGGGACTAGCGGGAACCCCGGGGAGCTGTTTTTT.

This rearrangement joins TRBV6-5 to TRBJ2-7, with D perhaps matching TRBD2 (6 bases). The CDR3 loop spans 13 amino acids. CDR1 MNHEY and CDR2 SVGAGI come from the germline V gene. Deletions cut 7 bases from V and 2 bases from J, with 12 bases between. The CDR3 sequence is CASMGGTTYEQYF. DNA for the CDR3: TGTGCCAGCATGGGAGGTACAACCTACGAGCAGTACTTC.

The count of this clone is one. The chain links TRBV3-1 (or the pseudogene TRBV3-2) to TRBJ2-7; D uncertain. Deletions cut 1 base from V and 6 bases from J, with 10 bases between. The CDR3 contains 13 residues. Germline loops: CDR1 LGHDT, CDR2 YNNKEL (reference sequence). CDR3 in DNA: TGTGCCAGCAGCCAAGGTTATTCGCTCGAGCAGTACTTC. This translates into CASSQGYSLEQYF.

V usage is TRBV27 and J usage is TRBJ2-7; D gene ambiguous. The CDR3 extends over 12 amino acids. Per the germline V gene, CDR1 is MNHEY and CDR2 is SMNVEV (reference sequence). V gave up 3 bases and J gave up 3 bases, with 6 bases separating them. The CDR3, as DNA: TGTGCCAGCAGTTTCCCCTACTACGAGCAGTACTTC. Protein: CASSFPYYEQYF.

This sequence joins TRBV11-2 and TRBJ1-2; D not resolved. Germline V CDR1 and CDR2: SGHAT, FQNNGV. Trimming pared 0 bases from V and 0 bases from J, leaving 5 bases between. The CDR3 is made up of 14 amino acids. CDR3 nucleotides: TGTGCCAGCAGCTTAGACCGGGCTAACTATGGCTACACCTTC. It is translated as CASSLDRANYGYTF.

This clone was recorded only once. V and J are TRBV27 and TRBJ2-3; D uncertain. CDR3 size: 15 residues. Trimming stripped 7 bases from V and 2 bases from J, with 16 bases between. Germline CDR1 is MNHEY and CDR2 is SMNVEV (reference sequence). The CDR3 protein is CASKTRDGYTDTQYF. In DNA, the CDR3 is TGTGCCAGCAAAACCAGAGACGGCTACACAGATACGCAGTATTTT.

The chain links TRBV3-1 (or the pseudogene TRBV3-2) to TRBJ2-2; D ambiguous. The CDR3 length is 14 residues. V lost 6 bases and J lost 2, with 10 bases in between. The V gene's germline CDR1 is LGHDT and CDR2 YNNKEL (reference sequence). For the CDR3, the DNA is TGTGCCAGCAGGAGTAGTCCTAACACCGGGGAGCTGTTTTTT. Amino acid sequence: CASRSSPNTGELFF.

The rearrangement joins TRBV9 to TRBJ2-1; D is unclear. CDR1 is SGDLS and CDR2 is YYNGEE in the germline V gene. The ends were cut back, 7 bases at V and 5 bases at J, with 16 bases in the middle. The CDR3 has 14 amino acids. The chain's CDR3 is CASAGSNVHNEQFF. CDR3 coding DNA: TGTGCCAGCGCCGGGTCCAATGTTCACAATGAGCAGTTCTTC.